Each of the 26 T cell receptor beta chains below was sequenced from the same sample in a study of cytomegalovirus exposure and HLA in healthy donors. 13 Jbeta primers and 60 Vbeta primers were used for the PCR. TCRdb keeps only in-frame clones here, not all; method: immunoSEQ multiplex PCR. The data show over 200,000 clones, around 80% seen once. Sample: PBMCs. The receptors originated from a middle-aged woman in good health and CMV-seronegative.

This CDR3 reads CASSLGGLALYEQYF. Here the CDR3 DNA reads TGCGCCAGCAGCTTGGGTGGACTAGCGCTCTACGAGCAGTACTTC. The chain uses TRBV5-1 and TRBJ2-7; 9 bases are a match to TRBD2. V dropped 0 bases and J dropped 3; count of bases not matched to a gene: 4. CDR3 size: 15 residues. Germline V gives CDR1 SGHRS, CDR2 YFSETQ. Supplemented by reference TRBV5-1 and TRBJ2-7, the full variable domain reads KAGVTQTPRYLIKTRGQQVTLSCSPISGHRSVSWYQQTPGQGLQFLFEYFSETQRNKGNFPGRFSGRQFSNSRSEMNVSTLELGDSALYLCASSLGGLALYEQYFGPGTRLTVT.

The chain recombines TRBV6-5 with TRBJ2-3, with D perhaps TRBD1 (6 bases). Deletions cut 5 bases from V and 4 bases from J, with 10 bases between. The length of the CDR3 is 13 residues. Germline V gives CDR1 MNHEY, CDR2 SVGAGI. CDR3 DNA: TGTGCCAGCAGTCCCCAGGGGCCAGATACGCAGTATTTT. Its protein is CASSPQGPDTQYF.

The rearrangement links TRBV5-4 to TRBJ1-1; unclear D gene. V was pared by 4 bases and J by 2 bases, with 12 bases between. The CDR3 totals 14 residues. Germline values: CDR1 SGHNT, CDR2 YYREEE (reference sequence). The CDR3 here is CASSVPGRNTEAFF. In DNA form, the CDR3 reads TGTGCCAGCAGCGTACCGGGTCGCAACACTGAAGCTTTCTTT.

The chain uses TRBV5-1 and TRBJ2-3, with 9 bases identical to TRBD2. Trimming cost V 4 bases and J 3 bases; bases outside gene matches: 6. CDR1 and CDR2 (germline): SGHRS, YFSETQ. This CDR3 region has 15 residues. The DNA of the CDR3 is TGCGCCAGCAGCCCCAGCGGGGGGATTACAGATACGCAGTATTTT. It codes for CASSPSGGITDTQYF.

This clone was counted once. CDR3 sequence: CAISPIGQGSGNTIYF. Written as DNA, the CDR3 is TGTGCCATCAGTCCTATAGGACAGGGCTCTGGAAACACCATATATTTT. The chain couples TRBV10-3 to TRBJ1-3; 8 bases agree with TRBD1. The germline gives CDR1 ENHRY, CDR2 SYGVKD. V was pared by 5 bases and J by 0 bases, with 6 bases of the junction left unmatched. The CDR3 extends over 16 amino acids.

The genes are TRBV6-1 and TRBJ2-5, with TRBD2 identical over 11 bases. There are 14 residues in the CDR3. V gave up 6 bases and J gave up 2 bases; unmatched junction bases: 2. Per the germline V gene, CDR1 is MNHNS and CDR2 is SASEGT. This CDR3 is CASRLAGVQETQYF. The CDR3 DNA reads as TGTGCCAGCAGACTAGCGGGGGTTCAAGAGACCCAGTACTTC.

V usage is TRBV14 and J usage is TRBJ2-1; tentatively, D is TRBD2 (5 bases). There are 14 residues in the CDR3. Germline V gene lookup returns CDR1 SGHDN and CDR2 FVKESK. Trimming removed 3 bases at V and 9 bases at J, with 15 bases between. The CDR3 sequence: CASSHQLEPGEQFF. CDR3 sequence (DNA): TGTGCCAGCAGCCACCAACTAGAGCCTGGTGAGCAGTTCTTC.

The CDR3 reads CATSRGRGNSPLHF. CDR3 in DNA: TGTGCCACCAGCAGGGGTAGGGGTAATTCACCCCTCCACTTT. The V call is TRBV15, the J call TRBJ1-6; D is possibly TRBD1 (5 bases). Per the germline V gene, CDR1 is LNHNV and CDR2 is YYDKDF (reference sequence). This CDR3 has 14 residues. Trimming left V 3 bases short and J 6 bases short, with 9 bases between.

This rearrangement joins TRBV10-3 to TRBJ1-2; no reliable D call. CDR3 length: 13 amino acids. The germline V gene has CDR1 ENHRY and CDR2 SYGVKD. Trimming took 4 bases from V and 1 from J, leaving 7 bases between them. CDR3 residues: CAISAGGNYGYTF. CDR3 nucleotides: TGTGCCATCAGTGCCGGCGGTAACTATGGCTACACCTTC.

The V gene is TRBV6-1, the J gene TRBJ1-5; 7 bases match TRBD1. The trim removed 1 base at V and 4 bases at J, leaving 4 bases unmatched. CDR1 is MNHNS and CDR2 is SASEGT in the germline V gene. The CDR3 consists of 15 residues. The CDR3 DNA reads TGTGCCAGCAGTGAAGGACAGGGATGGAATCAGCCCCAGCATTTT. Protein product: CASSEGQGWNQPQHF.

J is TRBJ1-1 and V is TRBV10-3; no firm D call. The germline CDR1 and CDR2 sequences are ENHRY and SYGVKD. V lost 3 bases and J 7 bases, leaving 12 bases between the germline ends. There are 13 residues in the CDR3. The CDR3 DNA is TGTGCCATCAGTGATTCCGGAGGAGGTGAAGCTTTCTTT. This sequence encodes CAISDSGGGEAFF.

This chain links TRBV6-5 with TRBJ1-3, with D unresolved. Germline V gene lookup returns CDR1 MNHEY and CDR2 SVGAGI. Deletions cut 6 bases from V and 3 bases from J, with 6 bases between. This CDR3 is 12 amino acids long. The DNA of the CDR3 is TGTGCCAGCAGGAGTTATGGAAACACCATATATTTT. Protein: CASRSYGNTIYF.

This chain uses TRBV5-1 with TRBJ2-1; TRBD2 is a possible D gene (5 bases). The germline V gene encodes CDR1 SGHRS and CDR2 YFSETQ. The CDR3 is 14 amino acids. The V and J ends lost 4 bases and 8 bases respectively, with 16 bases between them. CDR3 residues: CASSEETSSDEQFF. The CDR3 DNA reads as TGCGCCAGCAGCGAGGAGACAAGTAGCGATGAGCAGTTCTTC.

This chain connects TRBV7-2 to TRBJ2-1, with a possible D match to TRBD1 (6 bases). V lost 3 bases, J lost 13 bases, and 16 bases lay in between. The CDR3 totals 13 residues. Germline V lookup: CDR1 SGHTA, CDR2 FQGNSA. This CDR3 reads CASSFPVQGDQFF. CDR3 coding DNA: TGTGCCAGCAGCTTCCCCGTACAGGGTGACCAGTTCTTC.

CDR3 DNA sequence: TGTGCCAGCAGCTTAGCGAGCTCAGTAGCCTATGGCTACACCTTC. Protein product: CASSLASSVAYGYTF. The genes are TRBV7-9 and TRBJ1-2; no clear D gene. CDR1 is SEHNR, CDR2 FQNEAQ, per germline (reference sequence). The CDR3 runs to 15 residues. The V end lost 0 bases, the J end lost 4 bases, and 12 bases lay between the germline ends.

This chain uses TRBV2 with TRBJ1-1, with D possibly being TRBD1 (5 bases). CDR1 is SNHLY, CDR2 FYNNEI, per germline. The ends were cut back, 6 bases at V and 1 base at J, with 6 bases in the middle. The CDR3 consists of 12 residues. The CDR3 DNA follows: TGTGCCAGCAGCACAGGGAACACTGAAGCTTTCTTT. Protein product: CASSTGNTEAFF.

This chain joins TRBV7-6 and TRBJ2-2; 9 bases align to TRBD1. V was clipped by 6 bases and J by 3 bases; unmatched bases: 14. This CDR3 spans 18 amino acids. Germline CDR1 is SGHVS and CDR2 is FNYEAQ. The CDR3 is CASSPHSNRGQDTGELFF. The CDR3 DNA sequence: TGTGCCAGCAGTCCCCATTCCAACAGGGGGCAGGACACCGGGGAGCTGTTTTTT.

V gene TRBV7-2 combines with J gene TRBJ2-3; TRBD2 matches at 10 bases. Looked up from germline, CDR1 is SGHTA and CDR2 is FQGNSA. This CDR3 comprises 16 residues. V lost 5 bases, J lost 4 bases, and 9 bases stayed unmatched. DNA of the CDR3: TGTGCCAGCAGCCCCCGCAGCGGGGGGGCAGCAGATACGCAGTATTTT. It specifies CASSPRSGGAADTQYF.

J is TRBJ2-1 and V is TRBV11-3, with 7 bases fitting TRBD1. V lost 5 bases and J lost 6; bases outside the gene matches: 10. The CDR3 sequence is 15 residues long. Germline CDR1 SGHNT, CDR2 YENEEA. The CDR3 sequence: CASSQKDRASNEQFF. The CDR3 DNA is TGTGCCAGCAGCCAGAAAGACAGGGCAAGCAATGAGCAGTTCTTC.

V is TRBV5-4 and J is TRBJ1-1; no clear D gene. Germline CDR1 SGHNT, CDR2 YYREEE (reference sequence). Trimming stripped 4 bases from V and 3 bases from J, with 10 bases between. This CDR3 spans 13 amino acids. Here the CDR3 reads CASSPRLDTEAFF. The CDR3 DNA follows: TGTGCCAGCAGCCCCAGATTGGACACTGAAGCTTTCTTT. Filled out from reference TRBV5-4 and TRBJ1-1, the complete variable domain reads ETGVTQSPTHLIKTRGQQVTLRCSSQSGHNTVSWYQQALGQGPQFIFQYYREEENGRGNFPPRFSGLQFPNYSSELNVNALELDDSALYLCASSPRLDTEAFFGQGTRLTVV.

This chain links TRBV29-1 with TRBJ1-1, with D unresolved. Looked up from germline, CDR1 is SQVTM and CDR2 is ANQGSEA. Trimming pared 0 bases from V and 4 bases from J, leaving 9 bases between. The CDR3 totals 13 residues. The CDR3 DNA reads as TGCAGCGTTGAAGAGGAACGCGGCACTGAAGCTTTCTTT. Translated, it gives CSVEEERGTEAFF.

This chain uses TRBV11-2 with TRBJ2-7; possible D gene TRBD2, 5 bases. CDR1 is SGHAT, CDR2 FQNNGV, per germline. V dropped 4 bases and J dropped 5 bases, with 15 bases sitting between them. The CDR3 is 14 residues long. Written as DNA, the CDR3 is TGTGCCAGCAGCTCCCGGTCGGGGTTCAACGAGCAGTACTTC. This gives the protein CASSSRSGFNEQYF.

This chain uses TRBV25-1 with TRBJ1-4; no clear D gene. Per the germline V gene, CDR1 is MGHDK and CDR2 is SYGVNS. The CDR3 covers 15 residues. V was cut by 6 bases and J by 7 bases, with 18 bases left in between. Written as DNA, the CDR3 is TGTGCCAGCAGCCGCATGAGCGGTTGGGGTGAAAAACTGTTTTTT. This encodes CASSRMSGWGEKLFF. Complete variable domain (other parts from reference TRBV25-1 and TRBJ1-4): EADIYQTPRYLVIGTGKKITLECSQTMGHDKMYWYQQDPGMELHLIHYSYGVNSTEKGDLSSESTVSRIRTEHFPLTLESARPSHTSQYLCASSRMSGWGEKLFFGSGTQLSVL.

The rearrangement uses TRBV7-9 and TRBJ1-3; 7 positions agree with TRBD1. Unmatched junction bases numbered 14, after V lost 5 bases and J lost 4 bases. Germline V gene sequence: CDR1 SEHNR, CDR2 FQNEAQ (reference sequence). There are 17 residues in the CDR3. The CDR3 spells CASSRNNRGPLGNTIYF. CDR3 nucleotide sequence: TGTGCCAGCAGCCGGAACAACAGGGGACCGTTAGGAAACACCATATATTTT.

J is TRBJ1-1 and V is TRBV7-3, with TRBD1 identical over 7 bases. CDR3 length: 15 residues. Unmatched junction bases numbered 4, after V lost 1 base and J lost 2 bases. The germline V gene has CDR1 SGHTA and CDR2 FQGTGA. CDR3 amino acids: CASSLIGGPNTEAFF. DNA of the CDR3: TGTGCCAGCAGCTTAATAGGGGGCCCCAACACTGAAGCTTTCTTT.

In the case of this clone: One junction end disagrees with the germline gene, perhaps due to a read error. The V and J genes are TRBV15 and TRBJ2-3; no clear D gene. The V gene's germline CDR1 is LNHNV and CDR2 YYDKDF (reference sequence). The CDR3 is 13 amino acids. This CDR3 reads CATGRERADTQYF. CDR3 nucleotides: TGCGCCACCGGCAGAGAACGGGCAGATACGCAGTATTTT.